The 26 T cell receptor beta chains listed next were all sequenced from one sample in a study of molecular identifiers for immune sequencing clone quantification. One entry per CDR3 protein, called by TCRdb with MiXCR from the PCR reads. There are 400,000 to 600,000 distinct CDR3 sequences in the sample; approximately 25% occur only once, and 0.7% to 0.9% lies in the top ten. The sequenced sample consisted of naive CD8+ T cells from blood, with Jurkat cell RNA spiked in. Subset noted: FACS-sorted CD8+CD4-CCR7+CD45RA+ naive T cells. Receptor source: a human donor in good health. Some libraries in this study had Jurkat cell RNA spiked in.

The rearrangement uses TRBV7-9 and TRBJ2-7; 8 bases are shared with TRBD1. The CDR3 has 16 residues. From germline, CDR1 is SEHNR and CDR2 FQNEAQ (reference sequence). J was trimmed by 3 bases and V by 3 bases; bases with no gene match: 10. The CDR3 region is CASSFYTGQDFYEQYF. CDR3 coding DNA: TGTGCCAGCAGCTTCTACACGGGACAGGATTTCTACGAGCAGTACTTC. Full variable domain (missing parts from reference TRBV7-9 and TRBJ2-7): DTGVSQNPRHKITKRGQNVTFRCDPISEHNRLYWYRQTLGQGPEFLTYFQNEAQLEKSRLLSDRFSAERPKGSFSTLEIQRTEQGDSAMYLCASSFYTGQDFYEQYFGPGTRLTVT.

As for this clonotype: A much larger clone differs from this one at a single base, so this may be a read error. The CDR3 reads CASSYERGKEQFF. The DNA for the CDR3 is TGTGCCAGCAGTTACGAGCGAGGGAAGGAGCAGTTCTTC. The chain employs TRBV6-6 and TRBJ2-1; D might be TRBD2 (5 bases). There are 13 residues in the CDR3. Germline CDR1 reads MNHNY; CDR2 reads SVGAGI (reference sequence). V was trimmed by 2 bases and J by 10 bases, leaving 12 bases between them.

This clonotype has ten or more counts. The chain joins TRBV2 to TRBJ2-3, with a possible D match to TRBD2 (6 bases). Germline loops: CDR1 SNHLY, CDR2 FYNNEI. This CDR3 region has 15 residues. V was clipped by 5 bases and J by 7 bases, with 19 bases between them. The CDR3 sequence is CASSYVRDFDNTQYF. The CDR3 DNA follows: TGTGCCAGCAGTTACGTCCGGGACTTCGACAATACGCAGTATTTT.

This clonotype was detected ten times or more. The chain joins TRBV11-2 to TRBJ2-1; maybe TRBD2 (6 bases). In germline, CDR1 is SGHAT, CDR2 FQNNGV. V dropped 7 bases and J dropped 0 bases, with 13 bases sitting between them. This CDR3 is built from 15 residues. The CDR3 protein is CASIPAGGSYNEQFF. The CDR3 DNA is TGTGCCAGCATCCCAGCGGGTGGCTCCTACAATGAGCAGTTCTTC.

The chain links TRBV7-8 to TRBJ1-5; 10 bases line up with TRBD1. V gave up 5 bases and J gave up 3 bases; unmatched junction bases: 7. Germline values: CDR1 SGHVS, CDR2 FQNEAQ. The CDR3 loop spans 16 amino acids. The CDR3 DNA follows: TGTGCCAGCAGCATAAGCGGGACAGGGGCCAATCAGCCCCAGCATTTT. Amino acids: CASSISGTGANQPQHF.

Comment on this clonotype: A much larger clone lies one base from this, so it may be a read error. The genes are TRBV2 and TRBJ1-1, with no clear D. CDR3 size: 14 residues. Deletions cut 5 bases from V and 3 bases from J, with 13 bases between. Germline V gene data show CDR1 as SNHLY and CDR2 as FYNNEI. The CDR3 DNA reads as TGTGCCAGCAGTCTATATCTGGTGGACACTGAAGCTTTCTTT. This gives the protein CASSLYLVDTEAFF.

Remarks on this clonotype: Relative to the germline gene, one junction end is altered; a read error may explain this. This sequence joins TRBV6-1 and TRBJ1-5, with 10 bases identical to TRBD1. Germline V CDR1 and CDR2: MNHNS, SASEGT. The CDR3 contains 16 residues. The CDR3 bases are TGTGCCAGCACCCCCAGAATGACAGGGGGCAAACAGCCCCAGCATTTT. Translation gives CASTPRMTGGKQPQHF.

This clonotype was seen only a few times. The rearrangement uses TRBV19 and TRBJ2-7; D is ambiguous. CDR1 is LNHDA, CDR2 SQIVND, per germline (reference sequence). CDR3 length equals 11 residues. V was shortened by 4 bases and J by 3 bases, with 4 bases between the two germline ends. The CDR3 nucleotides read TGTGCCAGTAGTAAACACTACGAGCAGTACTTC. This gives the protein CASSKHYEQYF.

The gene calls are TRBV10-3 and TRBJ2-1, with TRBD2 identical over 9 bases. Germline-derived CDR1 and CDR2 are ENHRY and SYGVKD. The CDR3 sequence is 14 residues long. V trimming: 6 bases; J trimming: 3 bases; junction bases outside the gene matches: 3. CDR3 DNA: TGTGCCATCAGCGGCGGGGGGGTCTACAATGAGCAGTTCTTC. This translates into CAISGGGVYNEQFF.

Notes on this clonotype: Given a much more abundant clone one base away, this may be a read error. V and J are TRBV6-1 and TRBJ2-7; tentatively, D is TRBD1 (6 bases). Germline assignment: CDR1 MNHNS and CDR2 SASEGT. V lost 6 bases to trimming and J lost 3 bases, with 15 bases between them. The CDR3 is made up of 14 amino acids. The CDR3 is CASRVRDTYYEQYF. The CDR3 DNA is TGTGCCAGCAGGGTCCGGGACACCTACTACGAGCAGTACTTC.

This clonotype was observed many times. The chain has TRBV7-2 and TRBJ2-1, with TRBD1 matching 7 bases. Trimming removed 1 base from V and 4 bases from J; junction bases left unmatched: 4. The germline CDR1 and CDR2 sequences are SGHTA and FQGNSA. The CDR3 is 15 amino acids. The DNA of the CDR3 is TGTGCCAGCAGCTTAGGGGACAGAAATTACAATGAGCAGTTCTTC. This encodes CASSLGDRNYNEQFF.

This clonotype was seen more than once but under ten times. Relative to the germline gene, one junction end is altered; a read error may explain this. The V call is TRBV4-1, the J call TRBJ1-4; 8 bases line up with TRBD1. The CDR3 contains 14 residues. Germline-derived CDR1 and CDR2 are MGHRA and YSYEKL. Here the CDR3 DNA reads TGCGCCGGCAGTCGTCAGGGGGCGAATGAAAAACTGTTTTTT. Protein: CAGSRQGANEKLFF.

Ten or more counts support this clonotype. This CDR3 is CASSQDWASTDTQYF. CDR3 DNA sequence: TGCGCCAGCAGCCAAGATTGGGCGAGCACAGATACGCAGTATTTT. The chain employs TRBV4-3 and TRBJ2-3, with D unclear. CDR3 size: 15 residues. The V gene's germline CDR1 is LGHNA and CDR2 YSLEER. Trimming took 0 bases from V and 0 from J, leaving 7 bases between them.

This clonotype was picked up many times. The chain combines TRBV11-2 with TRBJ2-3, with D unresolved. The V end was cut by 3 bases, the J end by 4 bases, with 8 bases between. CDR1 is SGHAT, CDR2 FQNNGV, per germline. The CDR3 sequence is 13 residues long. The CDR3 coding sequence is TGTGCCAGCAGCTTTTTTCTAGCAGATACGCAGTATTTT. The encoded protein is CASSFFLADTQYF.

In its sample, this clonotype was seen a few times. The DNA of the CDR3 is TGCAGTGCTAGGGCTAGCGGGAACGAGCAGTACTTC. Protein: CSARASGNEQYF. This chain connects TRBV20-1 to TRBJ2-7, with 9 bases identical to TRBD2. The CDR3 sequence is 12 residues long. The ends lost 3 bases at V and 5 bases at J; junction bases unmatched: 2. Germline CDR1 and CDR2: DFQATT and SNEGSKA (reference sequence).

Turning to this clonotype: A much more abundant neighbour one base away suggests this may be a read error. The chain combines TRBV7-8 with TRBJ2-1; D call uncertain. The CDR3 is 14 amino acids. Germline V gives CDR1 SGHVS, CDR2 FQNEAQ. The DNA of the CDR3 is TGTGCCAGCAGCCCCGCCGGGCCTAACAATGCGCAGTTCTTC. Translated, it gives CASSPAGPNNAQFF.

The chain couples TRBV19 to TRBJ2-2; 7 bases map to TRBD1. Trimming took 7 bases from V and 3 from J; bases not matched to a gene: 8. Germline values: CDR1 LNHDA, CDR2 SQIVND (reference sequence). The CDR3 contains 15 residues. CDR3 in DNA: TGTGCCAGTAATTTGGGGACAGCCTACACCGGGGAGCTGTTTTTT. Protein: CASNLGTAYTGELFF.

The CDR3 region is CASSLGDVTYEQYF. The DNA for the CDR3 is TGTGCCAGCAGTTTGGGGGACGTCACCTACGAGCAGTACTTC. This chain links TRBV12-3 or TRBV12-4 with TRBJ2-7, with D perhaps assigned TRBD1 or TRBD2 (5 bases each). The CDR3 length is 14 residues. Trimming left V 3 bases short and J 2 bases short, with 11 bases between.

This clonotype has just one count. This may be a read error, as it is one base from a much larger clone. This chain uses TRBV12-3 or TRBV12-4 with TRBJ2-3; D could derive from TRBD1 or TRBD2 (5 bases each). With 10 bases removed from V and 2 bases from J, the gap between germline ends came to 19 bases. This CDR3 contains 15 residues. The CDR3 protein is CANSRLSGHTDTQYF. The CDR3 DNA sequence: TGTGCCAACAGCCGTCTAAGCGGACACACAGATACGCAGTATTTT.

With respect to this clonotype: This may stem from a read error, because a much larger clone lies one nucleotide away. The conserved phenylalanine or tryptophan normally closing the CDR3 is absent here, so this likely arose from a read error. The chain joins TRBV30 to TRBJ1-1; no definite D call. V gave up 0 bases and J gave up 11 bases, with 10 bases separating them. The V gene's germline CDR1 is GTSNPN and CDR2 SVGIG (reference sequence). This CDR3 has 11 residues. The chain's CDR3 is CAWSVSPTAFL. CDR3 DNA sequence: TGTGCCTGGAGTGTCTCCCCGACGGCTTTCCTT.

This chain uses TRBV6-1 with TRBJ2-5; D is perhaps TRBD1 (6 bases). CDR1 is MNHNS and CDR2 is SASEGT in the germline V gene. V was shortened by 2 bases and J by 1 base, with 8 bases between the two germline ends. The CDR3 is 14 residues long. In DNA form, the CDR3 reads TGTGCCAGCAGTGAATGGGACATCCAAGAGACCCAGTACTTC. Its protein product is CASSEWDIQETQYF.

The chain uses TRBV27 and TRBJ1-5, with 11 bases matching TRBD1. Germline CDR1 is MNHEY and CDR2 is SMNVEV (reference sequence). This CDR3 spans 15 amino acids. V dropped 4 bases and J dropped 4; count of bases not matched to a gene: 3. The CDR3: CASSSGQGANQPQHF. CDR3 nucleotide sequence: TGTGCCAGCAGTTCCGGACAGGGGGCGAATCAGCCCCAGCATTTT.

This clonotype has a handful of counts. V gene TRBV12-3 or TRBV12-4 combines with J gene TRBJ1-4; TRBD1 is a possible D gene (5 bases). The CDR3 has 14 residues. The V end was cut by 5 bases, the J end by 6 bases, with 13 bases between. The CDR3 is CASSEAGKDEKLFF. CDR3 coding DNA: TGTGCCAGCAGTGAAGCAGGGAAGGATGAAAAACTGTTTTTT.

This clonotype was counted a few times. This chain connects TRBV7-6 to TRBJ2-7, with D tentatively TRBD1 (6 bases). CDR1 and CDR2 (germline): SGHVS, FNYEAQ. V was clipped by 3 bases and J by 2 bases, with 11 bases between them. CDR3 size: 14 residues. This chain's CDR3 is CASSLEGQPYEQYF. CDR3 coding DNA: TGTGCCAGCAGCTTGGAAGGACAGCCCTACGAGCAGTACTTC.

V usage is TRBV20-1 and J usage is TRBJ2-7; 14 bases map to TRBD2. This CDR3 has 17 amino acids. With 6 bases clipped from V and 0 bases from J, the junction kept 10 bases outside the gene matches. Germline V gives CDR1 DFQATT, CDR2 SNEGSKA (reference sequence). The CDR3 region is CSAYGLAGGVGSYEQYF. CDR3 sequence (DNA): TGCAGTGCATACGGACTAGCGGGAGGAGTGGGCTCCTACGAGCAGTACTTC.

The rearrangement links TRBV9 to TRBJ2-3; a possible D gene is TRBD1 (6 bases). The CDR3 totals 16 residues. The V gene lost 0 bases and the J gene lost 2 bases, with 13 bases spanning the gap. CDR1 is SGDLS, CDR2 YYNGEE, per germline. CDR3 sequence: CASSVVGASHTDTQYF. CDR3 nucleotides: TGTGCCAGCAGCGTAGTGGGGGCCTCCCACACAGATACGCAGTATTTT.